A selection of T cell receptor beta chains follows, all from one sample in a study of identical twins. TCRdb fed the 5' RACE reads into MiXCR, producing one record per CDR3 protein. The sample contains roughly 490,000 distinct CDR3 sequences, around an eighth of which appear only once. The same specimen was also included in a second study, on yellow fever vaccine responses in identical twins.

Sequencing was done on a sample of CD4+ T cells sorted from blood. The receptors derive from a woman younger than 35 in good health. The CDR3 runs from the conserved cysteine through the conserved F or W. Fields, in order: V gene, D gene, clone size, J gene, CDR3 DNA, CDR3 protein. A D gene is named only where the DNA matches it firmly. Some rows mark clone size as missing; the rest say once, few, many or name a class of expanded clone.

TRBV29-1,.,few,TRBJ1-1,TGCAGCGTTGATAAAGAGAACACTGAAGCTTTCTTT,CSVDKENTEAFF
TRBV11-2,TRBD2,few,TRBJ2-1,TGTGCCAGCAGCCCCCCCCGACTAGCGGGAGGGCCTTGGAATTATGAGCAGTTCTTC,CASSPPRLAGGPWNYEQFF
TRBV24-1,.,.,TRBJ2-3,TGTGCCACCAGTGAACCCGCAGGGACCACAGATACGCAGTATTTT,CATSEPAGTTDTQYF
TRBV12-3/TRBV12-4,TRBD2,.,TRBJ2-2,TGTGCCAGCAGTTTATCGACGGGAGGAACCGGGGAGCTGTTTTTT,CASSLSTGGTGELFF
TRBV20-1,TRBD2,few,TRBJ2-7,TGCAGTGCTTATGTAGCGGGAAGGAACGAGCAGTACTTC,CSAYVAGRNEQYF
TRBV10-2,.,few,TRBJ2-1,TGCGCCAGCAGTGCCATCAATGAGCAGTTCTTC,CASSAINEQFF
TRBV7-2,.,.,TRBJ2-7,TGTGCCAGCAGCTTTCGCTGGCTCGGGGAGCAGTACTTC,CASSFRWLGEQYF
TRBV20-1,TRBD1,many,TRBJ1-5,TGCAGTGCTAGACTGGGACAGGAGCCCCAGCATTTT,CSARLGQEPQHF
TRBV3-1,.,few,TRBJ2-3,TGTGCCAGCAGCCGGGGGGCGCAGGGTCGTACAGATACGCAGTATTTT,CASSRGAQGRTDTQYF
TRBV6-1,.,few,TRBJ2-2,TGTGCCAGCAGTGAGCCCCGGACAGTGAACACCGGGGAGCTGTTTTTT,CASSEPRTVNTGELFF
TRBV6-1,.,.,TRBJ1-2,TGTGCCAGCAGCCCTGGTGGAAGGAACTATGGCTACACCTTC,CASSPGGRNYGYTF
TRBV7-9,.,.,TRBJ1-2,TGTGCCAGCAGCTTATCGAACAGGGAATATGGCTACACCTTC,CASSLSNREYGYTF
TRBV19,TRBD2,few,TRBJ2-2,TGTGCCAGTTCCCAACTAGCGGGAGCCGGGGAGCTGTTTTTT,CASSQLAGAGELFF
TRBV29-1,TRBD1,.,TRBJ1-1,TGCAGCGTTGAGTTTACCGGGACAGGGGGTGAAGCTTTCTTT,CSVEFTGTGGEAFF
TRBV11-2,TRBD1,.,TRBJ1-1,TGTGCCAGCAGCTTAGCAGGGGGCAGGACTGAAGCTTTCTTT,CASSLAGGRTEAFF
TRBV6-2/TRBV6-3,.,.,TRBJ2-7,TGTGCCAGCAGTTACTGGGCCGGTACCTACGAGCAGTACTTC,CASSYWAGTYEQYF
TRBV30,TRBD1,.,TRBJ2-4,TGTGCCTGGAGCGCCCAGGGGAAGGGGGCAAACATTCAGTACTTC,CAWSAQGKGANIQYF
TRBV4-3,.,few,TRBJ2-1,TGCGCCAGCAGCCAAGACAAGGTTGGATCCTACAATGAGCAGTTCTTC,CASSQDKVGSYNEQFF
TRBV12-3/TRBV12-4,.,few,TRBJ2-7,TGTGCCAGCAGTCGGGACCTAATGGGCGAGCAGTACTTC,CASSRDLMGEQYF
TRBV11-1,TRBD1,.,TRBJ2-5,TGTGCCAGCAGTCTGGGACAGGGGATTCCCTATTCCGGGGAGACCCAGTACTTC,CASSLGQGIPYSGETQYF
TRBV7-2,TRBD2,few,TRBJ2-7,TGTGCCAGCAGCCAAGATAGCGGGAGGGCCGGCGAGCAGTACTTC,CASSQDSGRAGEQYF
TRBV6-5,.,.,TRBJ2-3,TGTGCCAGCAGTTACACGAGGGCAGTAGGAGATACGCAGTATTTT,CASSYTRAVGDTQYF
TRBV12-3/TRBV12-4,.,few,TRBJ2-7,TGTGCCAGCAGTTTCGTTCAGGGGATCTCCTACGAGCAGTACTTC,CASSFVQGISYEQYF
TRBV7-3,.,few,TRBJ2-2,TGTGCCAGCAGCACTCAGTCCCTTGCGATCACCGGGGAGCTGTTTTTT,CASSTQSLAITGELFF
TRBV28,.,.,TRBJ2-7,TGTGCCAGCACCACAGGCGGTCTGGGTTCCTACGAGCAGTACTTC,CASTTGGLGSYEQYF
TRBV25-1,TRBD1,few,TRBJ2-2,TGTGCCAGCAGCGTTCGGACAGGGGGCATCGGGGAGCTGTTTTTT,CASSVRTGGIGELFF
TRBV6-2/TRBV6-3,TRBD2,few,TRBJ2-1,TGTGCTACTGGGACTAGCGGGAGGAATGAGCAGTTCTTC,CATGTSGRNEQFF
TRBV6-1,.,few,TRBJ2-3,TGTGCCAGCAAACCCCCTGTGAAGACAGATACGCAGTATTTT,CASKPPVKTDTQYF
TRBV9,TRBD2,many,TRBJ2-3,TGTGCCAGCAGCCCATTAGCGGGGGGCACAGATACGCAGTATTTT,CASSPLAGGTDTQYF
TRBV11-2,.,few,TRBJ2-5,TGTGCCAGCAGCGCGGCTTGGGAGACCCAGTACTTC,CASSAAWETQYF
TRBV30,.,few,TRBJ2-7,TGTGCCTGGAGTCAAGGAGCTAGGAACTACGAGCAGTACTTC,CAWSQGARNYEQYF
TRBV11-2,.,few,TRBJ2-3,TGTGCCAGCAGCCCGTGGACTCGCGGGAGCACAGATACGCAGTATTTT,CASSPWTRGSTDTQYF
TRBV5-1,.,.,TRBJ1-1,TGCGCCAGCAGCCTTCCCACACAGACGAACACTGAAGCTTTCTTT,CASSLPTQTNTEAFF
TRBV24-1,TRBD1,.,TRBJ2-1,TGTGCCACCAGGGGACAGGGGTGGCATGAGCAGTTCTTC,CATRGQGWHEQFF
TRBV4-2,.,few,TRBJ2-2,TGTGCCAGCAGCCAAGGGAACGGGGACACCGGGGAGCTGTTTTTT,CASSQGNGDTGELFF
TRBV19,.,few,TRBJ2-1,TGTGCCAGTCGGAAGAGGGACTACAATGAGCAGTTCTTC,CASRKRDYNEQFF
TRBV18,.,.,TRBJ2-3,TGTGCCAGCTCACCACCAGAGGGCACAGATACGCAGTATTTT,CASSPPEGTDTQYF
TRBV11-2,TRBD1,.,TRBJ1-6,TGTGCCAGCAGCGGGGGACAGTATAATTCACCCCTCCACTTT,CASSGGQYNSPLHF
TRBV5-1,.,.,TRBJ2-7,TGCGCCAGCAGCTTTCGGGGGAAGGGGACCTCCTACGAGCAGTACTTC,CASSFRGKGTSYEQYF
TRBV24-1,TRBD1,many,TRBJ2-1,TGTGCCACCAGTCAGGGGGCCTACAATGAGCAGTTCTTC,CATSQGAYNEQFF
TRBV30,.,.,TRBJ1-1,TGTGCCTGGAGTCAGGGCACTGAAGCTTTCTTT,CAWSQGTEAFF
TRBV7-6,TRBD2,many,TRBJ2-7,TGTGCCAGCAGCTCCACCGGCCTAGCGGGGCCAATTTCCTACGAGCAGTACTTC,CASSSTGLAGPISYEQYF
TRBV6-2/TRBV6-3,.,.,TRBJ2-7,TGTGCCAGCAGATCACAAGCGCGTCCCTACGAGCAGTACTTC,CASRSQARPYEQYF
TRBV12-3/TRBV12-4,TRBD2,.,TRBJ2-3,TGTGCCAGCGGACTAGCAACAGATACGCAGTATTTT,CASGLATDTQYF
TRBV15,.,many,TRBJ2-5,TGTGCCACCGGGCCCTGGGGTCGGGAGACCCAGTACTTC,CATGPWGRETQYF
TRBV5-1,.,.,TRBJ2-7,TGCGCCAGCAGCGCCGGAAACCCAATCTACGAGCAGTACTTC,CASSAGNPIYEQYF
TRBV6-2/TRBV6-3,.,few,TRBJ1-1,TGTGCCAGCAGTTATTTTGGCTACACTGAAGCTTTCTTT,CASSYFGYTEAFF
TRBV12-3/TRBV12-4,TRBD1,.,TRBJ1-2,TGTGCCAGCAGTTCGGACAGGGCTTGGTTTCATGGCTACACCTTC,CASSSDRAWFHGYTF
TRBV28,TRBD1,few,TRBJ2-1,TGTGCCAGCAGTTTTATCCAGGGACAGGGGGGCGATGAGCAGTTCTTC,CASSFIQGQGGDEQFF
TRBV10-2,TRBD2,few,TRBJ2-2,TGCGCCAGCAGTAGCCGTCTAGCGGATGGGACCGGGGAGCTGTTTTTT,CASSSRLADGTGELFF
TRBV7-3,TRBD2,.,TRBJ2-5,TGTGCCAGCAGCCCCAACTCGGCGGGACTAGCACAAGAGACCCAGTACTTC,CASSPNSAGLAQETQYF
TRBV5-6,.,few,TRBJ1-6,TGTGCCAGCAGCTCGGATGTACAGGGTTTCTATAATTCACCCCTCCACTTT,CASSSDVQGFYNSPLHF
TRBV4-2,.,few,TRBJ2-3,TGTGCCAGCAGCCAAGATCCGTACTCCACAGATACGCAGTATTTT,CASSQDPYSTDTQYF
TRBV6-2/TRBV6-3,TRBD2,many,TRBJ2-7,TGTGCCAGCGGCCCGGGAGGGCCCTACGAGCAGTACTTC,CASGPGGPYEQYF
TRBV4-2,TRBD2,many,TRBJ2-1,TGTGCCAGCAGCCAAGAACCTAGCGGGAGGATGGATGAGCAGTTCTTC,CASSQEPSGRMDEQFF
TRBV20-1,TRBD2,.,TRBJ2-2,TGCAGTGCTAGTCGGCTAGCGGGAGTGACCGGGGAGCTGTTTTTT,CSASRLAGVTGELFF
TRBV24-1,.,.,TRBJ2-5,TGTGCCACCAGTTGGGGAATTAGCGGACAAGAGACCCAGTACTTC,CATSWGISGQETQYF
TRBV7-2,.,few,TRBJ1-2,TGTGCCAGCAGCTTCTTACGAGCCCTCAACTATGGCTACACCTTC,CASSFLRALNYGYTF
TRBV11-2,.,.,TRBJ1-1,TGTGCCAGCAGCTTAGATTGGACGTCGAACACTGAAGCTTTCTTT,CASSLDWTSNTEAFF